This TCR beta chain was recovered during a study of early T cells in non-severe SARS-CoV-2 infection. Overall study: It was bulk RNA from unsorted whole blood that was sequenced, and the chains were unpaired.

Losses at the gene ends were 5 bases for V and 3 bases for J; bases not matched to a gene: 2. The CDR3 runs to 15 residues. The germline V gene has CDR1 LNHNV and CDR2 YYDKDF (reference sequence). Individual cDNA molecules received unique molecular identifiers. MiXCR, applied by TCRdb to the 5' RACE reads, yields one record per CDR3 protein. The sample contains tens of thousands of distinct CDR3 sequences, around 6.3% of which appear only once. Study results and limitations: A preference for anti-spike CD8 responses marked VDJdb matching, which missed private and CD4 specificities.

This clonotype was found many times. The antigen is undetermined. V and J are TRBV15 and TRBJ2-7, with 15 bases identical to TRBD2. Specimen: whole blood, collected at baseline. The receptor was derived from an adult who was a healthcare worker with PCR-confirmed SARS-CoV-2 infection or an uninfected control (not recorded which). The CDR3 loop is CATSLGLAGGYEQYF. The CDR3 DNA reads as TGTGCCACCAGCTTGGGACTAGCGGGGGGCTACGAGCAGTACTTC.